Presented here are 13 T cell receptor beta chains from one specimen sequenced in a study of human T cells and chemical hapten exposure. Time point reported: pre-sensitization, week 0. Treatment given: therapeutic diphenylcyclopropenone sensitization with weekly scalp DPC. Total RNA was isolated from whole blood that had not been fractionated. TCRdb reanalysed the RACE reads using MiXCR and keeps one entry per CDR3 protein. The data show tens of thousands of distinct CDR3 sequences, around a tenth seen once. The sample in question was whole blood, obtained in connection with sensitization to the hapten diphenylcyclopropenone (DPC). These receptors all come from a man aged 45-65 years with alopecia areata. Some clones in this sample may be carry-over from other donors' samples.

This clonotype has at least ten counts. DNA of the CDR3: TGTGCCAGCAGCACGAGAGCGGGCGCGGAAGATACGCAGTATTTT. It encodes CASSTRAGAEDTQYF. The chain has TRBV28 and TRBJ2-3; D is possibly TRBD2 (6 bases). From germline, CDR1 is MDHEN and CDR2 SYDVKM. CDR3 size: 15 residues. V lost 6 bases, J lost 5 bases, and 18 bases lay in between.

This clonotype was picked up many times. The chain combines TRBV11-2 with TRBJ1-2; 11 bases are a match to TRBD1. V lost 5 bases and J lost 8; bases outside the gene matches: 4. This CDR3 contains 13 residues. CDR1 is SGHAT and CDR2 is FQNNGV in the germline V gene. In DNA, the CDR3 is TGTGCCAGCAGCGCGGACAGGGGGCGCGGCTACACCTTC. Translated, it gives CASSADRGRGYTF.

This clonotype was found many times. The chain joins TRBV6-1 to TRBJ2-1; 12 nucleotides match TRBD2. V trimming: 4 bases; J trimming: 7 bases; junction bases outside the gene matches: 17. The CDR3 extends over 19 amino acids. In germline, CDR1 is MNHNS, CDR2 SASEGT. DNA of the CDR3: TGTGCCAGCAGTGGAGCCCCTAGCGGGAGGGCCACTCTAGTGAATGAGCAGTTCTTC. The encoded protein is CASSGAPSGRATLVNEQFF.

The CDR3 region has the DNA TGCGCCAGCGGCACAGGGGGCTCGAACACTGAAGCTTTCTTT. Amino acid sequence: CASGTGGSNTEAFF. The chain recombines TRBV5-1 with TRBJ1-1, with 9 bases that match TRBD1. CDR1 is SGHRS, CDR2 YFSETQ, per germline. V shed 7 bases, J shed 1 base, and the junction held 5 bases outside the gene matches. This CDR3 has 14 amino acids.

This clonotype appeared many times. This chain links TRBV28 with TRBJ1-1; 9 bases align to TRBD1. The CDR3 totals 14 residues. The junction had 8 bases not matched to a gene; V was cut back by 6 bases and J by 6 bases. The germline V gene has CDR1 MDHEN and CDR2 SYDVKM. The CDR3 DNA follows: TGTGCCAGCAGGCAGAGGACAGGGGCATCTGAAGCTTTCTTT. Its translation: CASRQRTGASEAFF.

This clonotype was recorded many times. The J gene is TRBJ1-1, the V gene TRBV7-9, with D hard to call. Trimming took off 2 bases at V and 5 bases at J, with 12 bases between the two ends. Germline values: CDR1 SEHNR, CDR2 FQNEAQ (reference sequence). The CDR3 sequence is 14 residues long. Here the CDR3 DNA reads TGTGCCAGCAGCTTATTTCCGGGAGGAACTGAAGCTTTCTTT. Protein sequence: CASSLFPGGTEAFF.

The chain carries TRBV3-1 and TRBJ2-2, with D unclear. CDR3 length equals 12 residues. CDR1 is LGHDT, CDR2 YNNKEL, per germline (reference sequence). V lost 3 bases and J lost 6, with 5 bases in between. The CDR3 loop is CASSQWPGELFF. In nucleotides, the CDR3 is TGTGCCAGCAGCCAGTGGCCCGGGGAGCTGTTTTTT.

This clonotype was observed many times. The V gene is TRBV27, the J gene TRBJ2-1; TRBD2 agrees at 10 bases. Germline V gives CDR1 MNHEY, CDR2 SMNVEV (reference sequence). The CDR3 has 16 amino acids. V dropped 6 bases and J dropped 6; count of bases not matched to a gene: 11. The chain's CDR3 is CASRRTSGGYVNEQFF. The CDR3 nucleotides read TGTGCCAGCAGGAGGACTAGCGGAGGATATGTCAATGAGCAGTTCTTC.

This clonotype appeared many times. CDR3 in DNA: TGTGCCAGCACTCTAGCGGGAGTGTACAATGAGCAGTTCTTC. Amino acids: CASTLAGVYNEQFF. V gene TRBV6-1 combines with J gene TRBJ2-1; TRBD2 matches 10 bases. The CDR3 is 14 residues long. The V gene's germline CDR1 is MNHNS and CDR2 SASEGT. The trim removed 7 bases at V and 4 bases at J, leaving 4 bases unmatched.

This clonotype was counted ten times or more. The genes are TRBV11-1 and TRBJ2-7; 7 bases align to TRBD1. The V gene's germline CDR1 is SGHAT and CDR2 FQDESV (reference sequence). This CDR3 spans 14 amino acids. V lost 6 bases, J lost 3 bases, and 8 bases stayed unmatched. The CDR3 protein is CASSLHRGLYEQYF. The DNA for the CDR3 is TGTGCCAGCAGTCTGCACAGGGGCCTCTACGAGCAGTACTTC.

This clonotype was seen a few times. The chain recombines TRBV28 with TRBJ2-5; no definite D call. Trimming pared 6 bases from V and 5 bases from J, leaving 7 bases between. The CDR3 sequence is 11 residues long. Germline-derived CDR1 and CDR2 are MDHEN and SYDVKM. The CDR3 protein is CASRQSETQYF. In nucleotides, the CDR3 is TGTGCCAGCAGACAGTCGGAGACCCAGTACTTC.

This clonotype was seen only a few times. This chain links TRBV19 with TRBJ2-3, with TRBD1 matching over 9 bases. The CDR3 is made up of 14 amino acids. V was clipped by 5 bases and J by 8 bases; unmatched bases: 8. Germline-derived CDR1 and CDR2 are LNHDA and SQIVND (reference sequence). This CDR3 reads CASSPDRGEGTQYF. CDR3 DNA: TGTGCCAGTAGTCCGGACAGGGGTGAGGGTACGCAGTATTTT.

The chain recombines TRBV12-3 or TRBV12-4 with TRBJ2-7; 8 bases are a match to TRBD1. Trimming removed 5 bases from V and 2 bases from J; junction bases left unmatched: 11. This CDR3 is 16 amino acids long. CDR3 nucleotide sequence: TGTGCCAGCAGTACCCCCAGGGACAGGCATACCTACGAGCAGTACTTC. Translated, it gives CASSTPRDRHTYEQYF.